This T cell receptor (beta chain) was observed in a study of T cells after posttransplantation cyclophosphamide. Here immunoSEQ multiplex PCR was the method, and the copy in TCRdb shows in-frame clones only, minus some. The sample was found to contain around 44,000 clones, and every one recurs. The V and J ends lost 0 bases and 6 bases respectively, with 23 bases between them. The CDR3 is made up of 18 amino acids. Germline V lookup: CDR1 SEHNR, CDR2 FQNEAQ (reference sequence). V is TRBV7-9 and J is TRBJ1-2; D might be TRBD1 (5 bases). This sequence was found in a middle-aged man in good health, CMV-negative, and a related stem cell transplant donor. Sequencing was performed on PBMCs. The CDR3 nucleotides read TGTGCCAGCAGCTTAGCGAGCAGCGGGGGGACTAGAGAGGATGGCTACACCTTC. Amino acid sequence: CASSLASSGGTREDGYTF.